This T cell receptor beta chain is from a study of tumor-infiltrating lymphocytes in localized non-small cell lung cancer. Study information: Some samples were collected after neoadjuvant chemotherapy; smokers, never-smokers and several histologies were included.

V lost 3 bases, J lost 8 bases, and 10 bases lay in between. The CDR3 has 12 amino acids. Per the germline V gene, CDR1 is LNHDA and CDR2 is SQIVND (reference sequence). Measured with immunoSEQ multiplex PCR; TCRdb has only the in-frame clones, and not every one. The sample gives some 9,500 clones, around 80% of which show up once; approximately 9% is in the top ten. The sample was lung tumor tissue. The chain has TRBV19 and TRBJ1-2; no definite D call. The TCR was taken from a human donor with non-small cell lung cancer. CDR3 nucleotide sequence: TGTGCCAGTAGTATTAGAAAGGAGGGCTACACCTTC. Translation: CASSIRKEGYTF.